This TCR beta chain was recorded in a study of CD8 T cells in Susac syndrome. CD8+ and CD4+ blood T cells underwent TCR beta sequencing. Relapsing-remitting disease, either stable or active, was present in the multiple sclerosis controls, who were treatment-naive patients. In contrast to the negatively isolated CD8+ and CD4+ T cells, TEMRA cells were FACS-enriched. Random hexamers were used to reverse transcribe 0.5 to 1 ug of RNA. The CDR3 of TCR beta was amplified by immunoSEQ multiplex PCR across 54 Vbeta and 13 Jbeta. One entry per CDR3 protein, called by TCRdb with MiXCR from the immunoSEQ multiplex PCR reads. The sample has some 300,000 distinct CDR3 sequences, around 91% seen once. The sequence derives from a human donor with multiple sclerosis. Sample: CD8+ T cells from PBMCs.

The CDR3 here is CASSVGFTSWKSYNEQFF. CDR3 nucleotide sequence: TGTGCCAGCAGCGTAGGATTTACATCCTGGAAATCCTACAATGAGCAGTTCTTC. The gene calls are TRBV9 and TRBJ2-1; D ambiguous. CDR1 SGDLS and CDR2 YYNGEE come from the germline V gene. Between the trimmed V and J ends, which lost 0 bases and 1 base, there was a span of 17 bases. This CDR3 spans 18 amino acids.